The 23 T cell receptor beta chains given below trace back to one sample, sequenced in a study of blood T cell repertoires in COVID-19. The protocol was immunoSEQ multiplex PCR, while the TCRdb copy is restricted to in-frame clones and leaves out a portion. The sample shows around 200,000 clones, around 85% of them seen only once. What was sequenced was peripheral blood. The receptors originated from a man aged 50 or older who had recovered from COVID-19.

The CDR3 DNA sequence: TGTGCCAGCAGTGAATGGCTAGCGGGAGATGTAAACAATGAGCAGTTCTTC. Its protein product is CASSEWLAGDVNNEQFF. The rearrangement links TRBV6-1 to TRBJ2-1, with TRBD2 matching over 10 bases. The germline V gene encodes CDR1 MNHNS and CDR2 SASEGT. V trimming: 2 bases; J trimming: 5 bases; junction bases outside the gene matches: 9. The CDR3 loop spans 17 amino acids.

The gene calls are TRBV19 and TRBJ2-7; D may be TRBD2 (6 bases). Trimming took off 6 bases at V and 2 bases at J, with 11 bases between the two ends. Germline CDR1 is LNHDA and CDR2 is SQIVND (reference sequence). The CDR3 extends over 13 amino acids. The CDR3 DNA reads as TGTGCCAGTAGCAGATCTAGCGCCTACGAGCAGTACTTC. Translating it yields CASSRSSAYEQYF.

The chain couples TRBV4-3 to TRBJ2-3; perhaps TRBD1 as D (6 bases). With 0 bases removed from V and 5 bases from J, the gap between germline ends came to 15 bases. The germline gives CDR1 LGHNA, CDR2 YSLEER. The CDR3 consists of 16 residues. The CDR3 nucleotides are TGCGCCAGCAGCCAAGATTTGGGGACACTACAAGATACGCAGTATTTT. It is translated as CASSQDLGTLQDTQYF.

With respect to this clone: The same CDR3 arises from other DNA sequences in this sample as well. V is TRBV19 and J is TRBJ2-1; D unresolved. Per the germline V gene, CDR1 is LNHDA and CDR2 is SQIVND (reference sequence). With 4 bases removed from V and 0 bases from J, the gap between germline ends came to 7 bases. CDR3 size: 14 residues. The chain's CDR3 is CASSRGSSYNEQFF. The CDR3 DNA reads TGTGCCAGTAGTAGAGGAAGCTCCTACAATGAGCAGTTCTTC.

The chain combines TRBV28 with TRBJ1-2; tentative D call: TRBD1 (5 bases). V lost 1 base, J lost 2 bases, and 8 bases lay in between. This CDR3 is built from 14 residues. Germline V CDR1 and CDR2: MDHEN, SYDVKM. The CDR3 DNA reads TGTGCCAGCAGTTTATACGGGGGGAACTATGGCTACACCTTC. This encodes CASSLYGGNYGYTF.

This clone turned up a few times. V and J are TRBV5-1 and TRBJ2-1; D is ambiguous. Trimming cost V 0 bases and J 6 bases, with 10 bases left between them. Germline CDR1 reads SGHRS; CDR2 reads YFSETQ. The CDR3 length is 14 residues. CDR3 amino acids: CASSLAVGGNEQFF. In nucleotides, the CDR3 is TGCGCCAGCAGCTTGGCCGTAGGCGGCAATGAGCAGTTCTTC.

Written as DNA, the CDR3 is TGTGCCAGTAGTCATGGGACAGAAGGGGGTACGCAGTATTTT. As protein: CASSHGTEGGTQYF. The V call is TRBV19, the J call TRBJ2-3; 7 nucleotides match TRBD1. This CDR3 is 14 amino acids long. Losses at the gene ends were 5 bases for V and 8 bases for J; bases not matched to a gene: 10. In germline, CDR1 is LNHDA, CDR2 SQIVND (reference sequence).

The chain joins TRBV7-9 to TRBJ2-2, with 8 bases fitting TRBD2. V lost 5 bases and J lost 0; bases outside the gene matches: 5. The CDR3 totals 16 residues. In germline, CDR1 is SEHNR, CDR2 FQNEAQ (reference sequence). CDR3 in amino acids: CASSARLAPNTGELFF. CDR3 in DNA: TGTGCCAGCAGCGCTCGACTAGCGCCGAACACCGGGGAGCTGTTTTTT.

A few counts support this clone. The chain recombines TRBV7-2 with TRBJ2-1; 10 nucleotides match TRBD1. In germline, CDR1 is SGHTA, CDR2 FQGNSA. The CDR3 is 15 residues long. V dropped 1 base and J dropped 10; count of bases not matched to a gene: 7. This CDR3 reads CASSLVGQGGREQFF. Here the CDR3 DNA reads TGTGCCAGCAGCTTAGTCGGACAGGGGGGGAGAGAGCAGTTCTTC.

This chain links TRBV3-1 (or the pseudogene TRBV3-2) with TRBJ1-2, with D possibly matching TRBD1 (5 bases). From germline, CDR1 is LGHDT and CDR2 YNNKEL (reference sequence). The CDR3 runs 14 residues. Trimming pared 1 base from V and 7 bases from J, leaving 13 bases between. CDR3 loop: CASSQAGGISGYTF. The CDR3 DNA reads TGTGCCAGCAGCCAAGCCGGGGGTATCAGTGGCTACACCTTC.

This sequence joins TRBV30 and TRBJ1-5; 7 bases match TRBD1. Germline loops: CDR1 GTSNPN, CDR2 SVGIG (reference sequence). This CDR3 contains 13 residues. V gave up 7 bases and J gave up 4 bases; unmatched junction bases: 7. The CDR3, as DNA: TGTGCCTTCTCGGGACAGTTGAATCAGCCCCAGCATTTT. Translation: CAFSGQLNQPQHF.

In nucleotides, the CDR3 is TGCAGTGCTAGTCAGGGGGGAAATCAGCCCCAGCATTTT. Its protein is CSASQGGNQPQHF. The genes are TRBV20-1 and TRBJ1-5, with 7 bases lining up with TRBD1. Germline V gene data show CDR1 as DFQATT and CDR2 as SNEGSKA (reference sequence). With 3 bases clipped from V and 4 bases from J, the junction kept 3 bases outside the gene matches. The CDR3 extends over 13 amino acids.

The chain employs TRBV6-5 and TRBJ2-7, with D possibly being TRBD1 (5 bases). Trimming took off 7 bases at V and 3 bases at J, with 16 bases between the two ends. CDR3 length: 14 amino acids. Looked up from germline, CDR1 is MNHEY and CDR2 is SVGAGI. CDR3 protein: CASTTAWQGYEQYF. The CDR3 coding sequence is TGTGCCAGCACCACGGCTTGGCAGGGCTACGAGCAGTACTTC.

The chain combines TRBV2 with TRBJ2-7, with TRBD1 matching 7 bases. This CDR3 has 12 residues. J lost 3 bases, V lost 4 bases, and 0 bases had no gene match. Germline V gene sequence: CDR1 SNHLY, CDR2 FYNNEI. The CDR3 coding sequence is TGTGCCAGCAGTGCAGGGGGCTACGAGCAGTACTTC. Amino acids: CASSAGGYEQYF.

The chain's CDR3 is CASRLAGRYEQYF. DNA for the CDR3: TGTGCCAGTAGACTAGCGGGACGCTACGAGCAGTACTTC. The chain combines TRBV12-3 or TRBV12-4 with TRBJ2-7; 11 bases fit TRBD2. With V trimmed by 9 bases and J by 3 bases, 4 bases remained unmatched. This CDR3 region has 13 residues.

Here the CDR3 reads CASSLGEFEQYF. DNA for the CDR3: TGTGCCAGCAGCTTGGGAGAATTCGAGCAGTACTTC. The chain combines TRBV5-6 with TRBJ2-7; the D is unclear. The CDR3 loop spans 12 amino acids. Per the germline V gene, CDR1 is SGHDT and CDR2 is YYEEEE. Trimming took 0 bases from V and 6 from J, leaving 7 bases between them.

This sequence joins TRBV28 and TRBJ2-7, with 8 nucleotides matching TRBD2. This CDR3 region has 13 residues. With 5 bases clipped from V and 4 bases from J, the junction kept 4 bases outside the gene matches. CDR1 is MDHEN and CDR2 is SYDVKM in the germline V gene. CDR3: CASSQLAVYEQYF. Written as DNA, the CDR3 is TGTGCCAGCAGTCAACTAGCGGTATACGAGCAGTACTTC.

J is TRBJ2-5 and V is TRBV27, with unresolved D. CDR3 length: 15 residues. Looked up from germline, CDR1 is MNHEY and CDR2 is SMNVEV (reference sequence). V lost 10 bases to trimming and J lost 2 bases, with 20 bases between them. In DNA form, the CDR3 reads TGTGCCACCCAAGATTGGGCGCAGCCACAAGAGACCCAGTACTTC. Protein product: CATQDWAQPQETQYF.

V and J are TRBV24-1 and TRBJ2-1, with TRBD2 matching over 12 bases. Germline CDR1 KGHDR, CDR2 SFDVKD. This CDR3 contains 17 residues. Losses at the gene ends were 1 base for V and 7 bases for J; bases not matched to a gene: 7. CDR3 residues: CATSDLGLAGGPNEQFF. CDR3 DNA sequence: TGTGCCACCAGTGATTTAGGGCTAGCGGGAGGGCCTAATGAGCAGTTCTTC.

This sequence joins TRBV9 and TRBJ2-2; 11 bases line up with TRBD2. V was clipped by 3 bases and J by 5 bases; unmatched bases: 6. The CDR3 has 16 residues. Germline V lookup: CDR1 SGDLS, CDR2 YYNGEE. CDR3 sequence (DNA): TGTGCCAGCAGCGCCTTAGCGGGAGGGCGGACCGGGGAGCTGTTTTTT. This sequence encodes CASSALAGGRTGELFF.

V gene TRBV28 combines with J gene TRBJ2-1, with TRBD1 matching 7 bases. This CDR3 region has 15 residues. The V gene's germline CDR1 is MDHEN and CDR2 SYDVKM. V shed 6 bases and J 4 bases; nucleotides not matched to a gene: 9. The CDR3 nucleotides are TGTGCCAGCAGCAGTACCGGGACAGAGTACAATGAGCAGTTCTTC. Amino acid sequence: CASSSTGTEYNEQFF.

The chain uses TRBV30 and TRBJ1-3, with unresolved D. V was cut by 1 base and J by 0 bases, with 4 bases left in between. The CDR3 runs 13 residues. Per the germline V gene, CDR1 is GTSNPN and CDR2 is SVGIG (reference sequence). Written as DNA, the CDR3 is TGTGCCTGGAGTGGGAGCTCTGGAAACACCATATATTTT. Translating it yields CAWSGSSGNTIYF.

This clone was counted between two and nine times. The gene calls are TRBV5-4 and TRBJ2-1; 7 nucleotides match TRBD2. This CDR3 is built from 17 residues. In germline, CDR1 is SGHNT, CDR2 YYREEE (reference sequence). The junction had 10 bases not matched to a gene; V was cut back by 0 bases and J by 4 bases. DNA of the CDR3: TGTGCCAGCAGCTTGGGACTAGCCCGGAACGGATACAATGAGCAGTTCTTC. Its translation is CASSLGLARNGYNEQFF.